One sample yielded the 21 T cell receptor beta chains listed below, sequenced in a study of blood T cells in healthy people across ages. Combining a sample-barcoded 5' primer with a J-beta primer mix, a second PCR ran for roughly 7 to 12 cycles. TCRdb reprocessed the 5' RACE reads via MiXCR and lists one record per CDR3 protein. Of 1.5 million to 2 million distinct CDR3 sequences in the sample, 28% were seen once. Source material: blood. These receptors were taken from a woman in her 30s in good health.

The chain has TRBV20-1 and TRBJ2-1; tentatively, D is TRBD1 or TRBD2 (5 bases each). The CDR3 runs to 13 residues. Trimming shortened V by 6 bases and J by 10 bases, and 19 bases separated the two germline ends. Germline loops: CDR1 DFQATT, CDR2 SNEGSKA (reference sequence). The CDR3 DNA reads TGCAGTGCCAAGCTCTTGAATCGGGGCGAGCAGTTCTTC. Translating it yields CSAKLLNRGEQFF.

The genes are TRBV10-3 and TRBJ2-2; no clear D. Germline V CDR1 and CDR2: ENHRY, SYGVKD. V was pared by 2 bases and J by 6 bases, with 7 bases between. The CDR3 loop spans 13 amino acids. DNA of the CDR3: TGTGCCATCAGTGAGGGCTACCCCGGGGAGCTGTTTTTT. Encoded protein: CAISEGYPGELFF.

In its sample, this clonotype was seen a few times. The CDR3 region has the DNA TGTGCCAGCAGCCAAGGGTCCCAGCTTGTCTACGAGCAGTACTTC. This codes for CASSQGSQLVYEQYF. The genes are TRBV3-1 and TRBJ2-7; D gene ambiguous. The CDR3 has 15 residues. CDR1 LGHDT and CDR2 YNNKEL come from the germline V gene (reference sequence). The V gene lost 1 base and the J gene lost 3 bases, with 13 bases spanning the gap.

V gene TRBV7-2 combines with J gene TRBJ2-6; D perhaps matches TRBD1 (6 bases). V was trimmed by 5 bases and J by 2 bases, leaving 19 bases between them. Germline V lookup: CDR1 SGHTA, CDR2 FQGNSA. The CDR3 length is 18 residues. The CDR3 loop is CASSPRMGASPGANVLTF. Here the CDR3 DNA reads TGTGCCAGCAGCCCCCGGATGGGGGCTTCTCCTGGGGCCAACGTCCTGACTTTC.

The rearrangement uses TRBV4-1 and TRBJ1-5; weak D call: TRBD1 (6 bases). Germline CDR1 reads MGHRA; CDR2 reads YSYEKL. V lost 0 bases and J lost 0, with 9 bases in between. The CDR3 has 16 amino acids. CDR3 sequence reads: CASSQEGTPSNQPQHF. CDR3 sequence (DNA): TGCGCCAGCAGCCAAGAGGGGACACCTAGCAATCAGCCCCAGCATTTT.

This clonotype has ten or more counts. The DNA for the CDR3 is TGTGCCAGCAGTTTAGCGTCTCGGACAGGGGATAGGGAGCAGTACTTC. The encoded protein is CASSLASRTGDREQYF. The chain carries TRBV12-3 or TRBV12-4 and TRBJ2-4, with 9 bases that match TRBD1. The V gene end was trimmed by 0 bases and the J gene end by 13 bases; junction bases not matched to a gene: 13. CDR3 length: 16 amino acids.

There are a few counts of this clonotype. This chain connects TRBV7-9 to TRBJ2-3; the D is unclear. The CDR3 is made up of 15 amino acids. The V and J ends lost 2 bases and 3 bases respectively, with 12 bases between them. From germline, CDR1 is SEHNR and CDR2 FQNEAQ (reference sequence). CDR3 sequence: CASSLIARTTDTQYF. The CDR3 DNA reads TGTGCCAGCAGCTTAATCGCTAGGACGACAGATACGCAGTATTTT.

This clonotype appeared a few times. The chain carries TRBV6-1 and TRBJ2-5; 14 nucleotides agree with TRBD2. The CDR3 is 18 residues long. CDR1 and CDR2 from the germline V gene are MNHNS and SASEGT. The J segment lost 3 bases and the V segment lost 6 bases, leaving 12 bases of the junction unmatched. The CDR3 coding sequence is TGTGCCAGCAGCCGTAAACCTCCGGGACTAGCGGGGGAAGAGACCCAGTACTTC. Translating gives CASSRKPPGLAGEETQYF.

This CDR3 is CSASAPQGPYEQYF. The CDR3 bases are TGCAGTGCTAGTGCCCCGCAGGGGCCCTACGAGCAGTACTTC. This chain links TRBV20-1 with TRBJ2-7, with D tentatively TRBD1 (6 bases). This CDR3 contains 14 residues. CDR1 is DFQATT, CDR2 SNEGSKA, per germline (reference sequence). Trimming took off 3 bases at V and 2 bases at J, with 14 bases between the two ends.

The V and J genes are TRBV9 and TRBJ2-1, with D uncertain. The length of the CDR3 is 16 residues. Trimming shortened V by 3 bases and J by 1 base, and 14 bases separated the two germline ends. The V gene's germline CDR1 is SGDLS and CDR2 YYNGEE. The CDR3 DNA follows: TGTGCCAGCAGCGGAGGACCACAAGGGTCCTACAATGAGCAGTTCTTC. This codes for CASSGGPQGSYNEQFF.

The chain couples TRBV7-8 to TRBJ1-2; 11 bases line up with TRBD1. The CDR3 runs 13 residues. CDR1 and CDR2 from the germline V gene are SGHVS and FQNEAQ. The J segment lost 14 bases and the V segment lost 5 bases, leaving 10 bases of the junction unmatched. The CDR3 spells CASSLRTGGFHTF. As DNA, the CDR3 is TGTGCCAGCAGCCTAAGGACAGGGGGCTTTCATACCTTC.

This chain uses TRBV20-1 with TRBJ2-5; a weak D match, TRBD1 (6 bases). This CDR3 comprises 12 residues. CDR1 and CDR2 from the germline V gene are DFQATT and SNEGSKA (reference sequence). Trimming took off 6 bases at V and 6 bases at J, with 14 bases between the two ends. CDR3 sequence (DNA): TGCAGTGCGCTACAGGGTCGTAAGACCCAGTACTTC. It is translated as CSALQGRKTQYF.

This chain joins TRBV10-1 and TRBJ2-1; 12 nucleotides align to TRBD2. The CDR3 is 16 amino acids. The germline V gene encodes CDR1 WNHNN and CDR2 SYGVQD (reference sequence). The V segment lost 2 bases and the J segment 10 bases; nucleotides outside the gene matches: 9. The CDR3, as DNA: TGCGCCAGCAGTGAGAGTTCTAGCGGGAGGGCCAGGGAGCAGTTCTTC. Translating it yields CASSESSSGRAREQFF.

CDR3 region: CASRQGQGRSSGYTF. The DNA for the CDR3 is TGTGCCAGCAGACAGGGACAGGGAAGGAGTAGTGGCTACACCTTC. This chain links TRBV12-3 or TRBV12-4 with TRBJ1-2; 9 nucleotides align to TRBD1. The CDR3 contains 15 residues. With 6 bases clipped from V and 7 bases from J, the junction kept 12 bases outside the gene matches.

As regards this clonotype: At one end the junction does not follow the germline gene, possibly because of a read error. This chain uses TRBV12-5 with TRBJ1-4, with a possible D match to TRBD1 (6 bases). Germline V gene data show CDR1 as LGHNT and CDR2 as FRNRAP. The CDR3 extends over 14 amino acids. CDR3 region: CASVSGQTNEELFF. Written as DNA, the CDR3 is TGTGCTAGTGTTTCCGGACAGACAAATGAAGAACTGTTTTTT.

V gene TRBV18 combines with J gene TRBJ2-7; D perhaps matches TRBD2 (6 bases). This CDR3 comprises 16 residues. CDR1 is KGHSH and CDR2 is LQKENI in the germline V gene. V dropped 5 bases and J dropped 5 bases, with 22 bases sitting between them. CDR3 protein: CASSSERRGVRHEQYF. In DNA form, the CDR3 reads TGTGCCAGCTCATCTGAACGGAGGGGCGTAAGACACGAGCAGTACTTC.

V and J are TRBV20-1 and TRBJ2-7, with 7 bases aligning to TRBD1. In germline, CDR1 is DFQATT, CDR2 SNEGSKA (reference sequence). J gave up 2 bases and V 5 bases, and 9 bases lay outside the gene matches. The CDR3 consists of 14 residues. CDR3 loop: CSAASRDRAYEQYF. The DNA of the CDR3 is TGCAGTGCTGCCAGCCGGGACAGAGCCTACGAGCAGTACTTC.

This clonotype was seen many times. This sequence joins TRBV7-2 and TRBJ2-5; D unclear. The CDR3 extends over 14 amino acids. CDR1 is SGHTA and CDR2 is FQGNSA in the germline V gene. Trimming cost V 5 bases and J 4 bases, with 14 bases left between them. The CDR3 is CASSTAQLRETQYF. CDR3 bases: TGTGCCAGCAGCACGGCCCAATTGAGAGAGACCCAGTACTTC.

This clonotype was seen a handful of times. The chain combines TRBV4-3 with TRBJ2-1; TRBD2 matches 9 bases. This CDR3 region has 20 residues. V shed 0 bases and J 7 bases; nucleotides not matched to a gene: 19. Germline V gene lookup returns CDR1 LGHNA and CDR2 YSLEER. This CDR3 reads CASSQDLAGGPEGYTNEQFF. CDR3 nucleotide sequence: TGCGCCAGCAGCCAAGACCTGGCGGGAGGGCCCGAGGGCTACACGAATGAGCAGTTCTTC.

This clonotype occurred a few times. The chain uses TRBV7-6 and TRBJ2-7; D not certain. Germline V CDR1 and CDR2: SGHVS, FNYEAQ. The CDR3 covers 13 residues. V was shortened by 3 bases and J by 4 bases, with 10 bases between the two germline ends. This chain's CDR3 is CASSLAKGYEQYF. The CDR3 DNA reads TGTGCCAGCAGCTTGGCGAAAGGTTACGAGCAGTACTTC. The full variable domain, in which reference TRBV7-6 and TRBJ2-7 provide the parts outside the CDR3, is GAGVSQSPRYKVTKRGQDVALRCDPISGHVSLYWYRQALGQGPEFLTYFNYEAQQDKSGLPNDRFSAERPEGSISTLTIQRTEQRDSAMYRCASSLAKGYEQYFGPGTRLTVT.

This chain connects TRBV20-1 to TRBJ2-2; 12 bases are shared with TRBD2. The CDR3 has 16 amino acids. V trimming: 3 bases; J trimming: 2 bases; junction bases outside the gene matches: 4. Germline CDR1 reads DFQATT; CDR2 reads SNEGSKA (reference sequence). The CDR3 DNA reads TGCAGTGCTAGCCCTAGCGGGGGGGATAACACCGGGGAGCTGTTTTTT. This translates into CSASPSGGDNTGELFF.